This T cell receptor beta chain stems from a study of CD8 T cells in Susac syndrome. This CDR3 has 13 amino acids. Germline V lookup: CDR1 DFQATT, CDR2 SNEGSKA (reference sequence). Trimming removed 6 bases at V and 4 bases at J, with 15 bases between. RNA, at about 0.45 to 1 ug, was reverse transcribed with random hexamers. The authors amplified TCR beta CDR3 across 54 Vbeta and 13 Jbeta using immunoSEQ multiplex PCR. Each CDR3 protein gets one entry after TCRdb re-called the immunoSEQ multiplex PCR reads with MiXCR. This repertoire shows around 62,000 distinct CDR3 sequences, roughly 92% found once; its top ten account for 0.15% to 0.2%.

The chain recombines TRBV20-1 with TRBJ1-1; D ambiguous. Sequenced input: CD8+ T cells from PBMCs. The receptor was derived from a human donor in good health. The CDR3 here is CSAPVPGSTEAFF. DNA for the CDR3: TGCAGTGCCCCCGTCCCGGGGAGCACTGAAGCTTTCTTT.